This T cell receptor (beta chain) was retrieved from a study of blood T cell repertoires in COVID-19. Whole-study context: COVID-19 samples collected from the United States, Italy and Spain covered acute and convalescent phases. T cells, B-cell-depleted T cells, or PBMCs provided the cDNA or gDNA that served as material.

The germline V and J ends were trimmed by 2 bases and 5 bases, with 6 bases remaining between them. Germline CDR1 reads KGHSH; CDR2 reads LQKENI. The length of the CDR3 is 13 residues. In the original analysis: Estimated nucleated cell counts came from reference gene primer amplification. Only in-frame clones appear in the TCRdb table, and some are missing; sequencing was by immunoSEQ multiplex PCR. The V and J calls and clone size were taken over from that table, and D and trimming were inferred from the DNA. This sample carries about 140,000 clones, over 75% of them seen once, and the ten largest clones take 1.8%.

V and J are TRBV18 and TRBJ2-2; maybe TRBD1 (6 bases). The receptor's source is a man in his 70s with acute or convalescent COVID-19. What was sequenced was peripheral blood. CDR3 coding DNA: TGTGCCAGCTCACCAACAGGGACCGGGGAGCTGTTTTTT. This encodes CASSPTGTGELFF.